This T cell receptor (beta chain) was profiled in a study of pediatric ulcerative colitis. The rectum was sampled with one to two pinch biopsies at colonoscopy. The germline V gene encodes CDR1 MDHEN and CDR2 SYDVKM. V dropped 4 bases and J dropped 6; count of bases not matched to a gene: 14. The CDR3 has 16 residues. The data were produced by immunoSEQ multiplex PCR, yet TCRdb's version contains in-frame clones alone and is incomplete. The profile shows about 36,000 clones, around 73% of them singletons. The chain carries TRBV28 and TRBJ2-7, with 8 positions matching TRBD2. The source material was gut tissue. The receptor's source is a boy aged 5 to 17 with moderate ulcerative colitis. CDR3 loop: CASSSLSAGGVGEQYF. As DNA, the CDR3 is TGTGCCAGCAGTTCCCTCAGCGCGGGAGGTGTAGGCGAGCAGTACTTC.